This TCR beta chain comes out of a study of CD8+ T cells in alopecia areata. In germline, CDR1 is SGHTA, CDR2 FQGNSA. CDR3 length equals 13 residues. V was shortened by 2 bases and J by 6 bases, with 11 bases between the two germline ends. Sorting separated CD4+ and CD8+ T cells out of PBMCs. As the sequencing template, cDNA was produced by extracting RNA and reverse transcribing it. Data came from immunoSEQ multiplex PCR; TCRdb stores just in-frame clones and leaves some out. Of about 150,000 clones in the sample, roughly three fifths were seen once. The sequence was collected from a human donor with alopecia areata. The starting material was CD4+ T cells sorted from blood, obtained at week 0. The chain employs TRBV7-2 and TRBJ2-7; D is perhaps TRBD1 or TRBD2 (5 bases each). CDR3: CASSLSRGGEQYF. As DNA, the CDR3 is TGTGCCAGCAGCTTATCACGTGGGGGCGAGCAGTACTTC.